One sample yielded the 13 T cell receptor beta chains listed below, sequenced in a study of blood T cell repertoires in COVID-19 (dated by TCRdb to the early 2020s). The receptor library was made with the immunoSEQ multiplex PCR assay. Entries here come from immuneACCESS through TCRdb and include only in-frame sequences with V and J called. Some clones fail to appear in such tables; in the studies checked, an unresolved V gene covers under half of the shortfall, and the cause of the remainder is unknown. The sample contains under 150,000 clones, approximately 80% of them found a single time. Jointly, the top ten make up around 3.9% of the sample. Sequenced material: PBMCs or T cells enriched from blood (not recorded which). Every receptor here comes from a man over 45 in a cohort exposed to, infected with or recovered from COVID-19 (not recorded which).

The chain recombines TRBV5-1 with TRBJ2-2; 7 bases fit TRBD1. The V gene end was trimmed by 9 bases and the J gene end by 4 bases; junction bases not matched to a gene: 9. The CDR3 has 14 residues. CDR1 and CDR2 (germline): SGHRS, YFSETQ. DNA of the CDR3: TGCGCCACCCGACAGGGCAGTGGCACCGGGGAGCTGTTTTTT. Translating it yields CATRQGSGTGELFF.

There are a few counts of this clone. The chain is built from TRBV7-8 and TRBJ2-2; 13 nucleotides line up with TRBD2. Trimming removed 1 base from V and 3 bases from J; junction bases left unmatched: 5. The CDR3 runs to 18 residues. CDR1 and CDR2 from the germline V gene are SGHVS and FQNEAQ. In DNA, the CDR3 is TGTGCCAGCAGCTTAGTGGGGACTAGCGGGACCTACACCGGGGAGCTGTTTTTT. It encodes CASSLVGTSGTYTGELFF. Drawing the rest from reference TRBV7-8 and TRBJ2-2, the complete variable domain is GAGVSQSPRYKVAKRGQDVALRCDPISGHVSLFWYQQALGQGPEFLTYFQNEAQLDKSGLPSDRFFAERPEGSVSTLKIQRTQQEDSAVYLCASSLVGTSGTYTGELFFGEGSRLTVL.

This clone was seen a single time. The chain is built from TRBV5-4 and TRBJ2-7, with unresolved D. V lost 4 bases and J 0 bases, leaving 5 bases between the germline ends. The CDR3 has 12 amino acids. The germline V gene encodes CDR1 SGHNT and CDR2 YYREEE (reference sequence). The chain's CDR3 is CASSPLSYEQYF. CDR3 nucleotides: TGTGCCAGCAGCCCCCTCTCCTACGAGCAGTACTTC.

The rearrangement links TRBV5-1 to TRBJ1-1; the match to TRBD1 covers 11 bases. CDR1 is SGHRS, CDR2 YFSETQ, per germline. Unmatched junction bases numbered 9, after V lost 10 bases and J lost 4 bases. This CDR3 comprises 14 residues. The CDR3 sequence: CASGDRGYGTEAFF. As DNA, the CDR3 is TGCGCCTCCGGGGACAGGGGGTATGGCACTGAAGCTTTCTTT.

The V and J genes are TRBV14 and TRBJ2-3, with D uncertain. Trimming removed 0 bases from V and 2 bases from J, with 6 bases in between. CDR3 size: 14 residues. The germline CDR1 and CDR2 sequences are SGHDN and FVKESK. The CDR3 DNA reads TGTGCCAGCAGCCAAGACCCATCCACAGATACGCAGTATTTT. Protein product: CASSQDPSTDTQYF. The entire variable domain, with the rest obtained from reference TRBV14 and TRBJ2-3, is as follows: EAGVTQFPSHSVIEKGQTVTLRCDPISGHDNLYWYRRVMGKEIKFLLHFVKESKQDESGMPNNRFLAERTGGTYSTLKVQPAELEDSGVYFCASSQDPSTDTQYFGPGTRLTVL.

V is TRBV9 and J is TRBJ2-7, with D maybe TRBD1 (5 bases). V lost 3 bases, J lost 0 bases, and 13 bases lay in between. This CDR3 is built from 15 residues. Germline V gives CDR1 SGDLS, CDR2 YYNGEE. Here the CDR3 DNA reads TGTGCCAGCAGCGCACCAGGGCGTGGCTCCTACGAGCAGTACTTC. Translated, it gives CASSAPGRGSYEQYF.

V is TRBV10-3 and J is TRBJ1-1, with TRBD1 matching 7 bases. Germline trimming cut 5 bases from V and 3 bases from J; bases unmatched to any gene: 9. Germline values: CDR1 ENHRY, CDR2 SYGVKD. The CDR3 is made up of 15 amino acids. In nucleotides, the CDR3 is TGTGCCATCAGTACCAAGACAGGGTCGGACACTGAAGCTTTCTTT. This sequence encodes CAISTKTGSDTEAFF.

The chain couples TRBV25-1 to TRBJ1-3; D is unclear. V was trimmed by 2 bases and J by 2 bases, leaving 7 bases between them. Germline CDR1 MGHDK, CDR2 SYGVNS. There are 14 residues in the CDR3. The CDR3: CASSERGTGNTIYF. The CDR3 DNA reads as TGTGCCAGCAGTGAAAGAGGGACTGGAAACACCATATATTTT.

The V gene is TRBV27, the J gene TRBJ1-1; 9 nucleotides agree with TRBD1. CDR1 is MNHEY and CDR2 is SMNVEV in the germline V gene (reference sequence). After removal of 5 bases from V and 4 bases from J, the junction contained 11 bases not matched to a gene. The CDR3 has 16 residues. As DNA, the CDR3 is TGTGCCAGCAGTAAGACAGGGGGAGCTTCGTCCACTGAAGCTTTCTTT. It is translated as CASSKTGGASSTEAFF.

This chain uses TRBV29-1 with TRBJ2-7, with TRBD1 identical over 9 bases. The CDR3 loop spans 14 amino acids. Germline V gene data show CDR1 as SQVTM and CDR2 as ANQGSEA. Unmatched junction bases numbered 7, after V lost 3 bases and J lost 4 bases. The CDR3 region is CSVEVPGQGYEQYF. The CDR3 coding sequence is TGCAGCGTTGAGGTGCCGGGACAGGGTTACGAGCAGTACTTC.

J is TRBJ2-1 and V is TRBV7-5; the table calls TRBD2, which could not be checked here. TRBV7-5 is a recognized pseudogene. This CDR3 region has 15 residues. The CDR3 protein is CVRKRPGLSYNEQFF. CDR3 in DNA: TGTGTCAGAAAGCGACCGGGACTGTCCTACAATGAGCAGTTCTTC.

The chain couples TRBV9 to TRBJ2-6; D unresolved. CDR3 length: 13 amino acids. Trimming removed 6 bases at V and 3 bases at J, with 7 bases between. Germline assignment: CDR1 SGDLS and CDR2 YYNGEE. The CDR3 DNA reads TGTGCCAGCACCCGAGGTGGGGCCAACGTCCTGACTTTC. It specifies CASTRGGANVLTF.

The V and J genes are TRBV7-9 and TRBJ2-1; 8 nucleotides agree with TRBD1. CDR1 SEHNR and CDR2 FQNEAQ come from the germline V gene (reference sequence). The CDR3 consists of 13 residues. V shed 4 bases and J 6 bases; nucleotides not matched to a gene: 2. CDR3 sequence (DNA): TGTGCCAGCAGCTCGGACAGGGTCAATGAGCAGTTCTTC. As protein: CASSSDRVNEQFF.